The rows below give T cell receptor beta chains drawn from one sample of a study of blood T cell repertoires in COVID-19. Sequencing was performed with immunoSEQ multiplex PCR; in TCRdb, only in-frame clones are kept and a portion is missing. The table records 200,000 to 250,000 clones, almost 90% of them present only once. The sequenced sample was peripheral blood. These receptors were obtained from an older woman with acute or convalescent COVID-19. Both conserved end residues are part of each CDR3. The order of the fields is D gene, clone size, V gene, J gene, CDR3 DNA, CDR3 protein. D genes are given only for firm matches. Clone size appears in some rows only: once, few, many, or a class for an expanded clone.

.,.,TRBV5-3,TRBJ2-7,TGTGCCAGAAGCTCCAGTCGTCAGGGAACCTCGGCCGAGCAGTACTTC,CARSSSRQGTSAEQYF
.,.,TRBV7-2,TRBJ1-4,TGTGCCAGCAGCTTAGACGGTGGTAATGAAAAACTGTTTTTT,CASSLDGGNEKLFF
TRBD1,.,TRBV15,TRBJ1-1,TGTGCCACCAGCAGAGATCCTGACCACGGGACAGGGCGAGAAACTGAAGCTTTCTTT,CATSRDPDHGTGRETEAFF
.,.,TRBV7-2,TRBJ2-1,TGTGCCAGCAGCTTAGTTTCGACAAACTACAATGAGCAGTTCTTC,CASSLVSTNYNEQFF
.,.,TRBV2,TRBJ2-2,TGTGCCAGCACGGGCGGGGTCAACACCGGGGAGCTGTTTTTT,CASTGGVNTGELFF
.,.,TRBV27,TRBJ1-1,TGTGCCAGCAGTCTTTTTCAGGGGACTGAAGCTTTCTTT,CASSLFQGTEAFF
.,.,TRBV28,TRBJ1-5,TGTGCCAGCAGTTTAGCCAGGTCCCAGCATTTT,CASSLARSQHF
.,few,TRBV30,TRBJ1-6,TGTGCCTGGAGTCTCTCGGGACTTAGGTATAATTCACCCCTCCACTTT,CAWSLSGLRYNSPLHF
TRBD1,.,TRBV6-2/TRBV6-3,TRBJ2-2,TGTGCCAGCAGTGCACAGGGGACCCCGAACACCGGGGAGCTGTTTTTT,CASSAQGTPNTGELFF
TRBD1,.,TRBV6-9,TRBJ1-1,TGTGCCAGCAGTTACCATTCACGGGACAGGGAGACTGAAGCTTTCTTT,CASSYHSRDRETEAFF
TRBD1,.,TRBV3-1/TRBV3-2,TRBJ1-4,TGTGCCAGCAGCCGTGGGACAGGGAACTATGAAAAACTGTTTTTT,CASSRGTGNYEKLFF
.,.,TRBV9,TRBJ2-1,TGTGCCAGCAACGAACTTTCCTACAATGAGCAGTTCTTC,CASNELSYNEQFF
TRBD1,.,TRBV15,TRBJ1-1,TGTGCCACCAGCAGAGAGGAGGGAGTCACAGGGGGCACTGAAGCTTTCTTT,CATSREEGVTGGTEAFF
TRBD2,.,TRBV5-4,TRBJ2-5,TGTGCCAGCAGCTTGGTACTAGCGGGAGCAGAGACCCAGTACTTC,CASSLVLAGAETQYF
.,.,TRBV27,TRBJ2-1,TGTGCCAGCTCCCGCGCTAGCTCCTACAATGAGCAGTTCTTC,CASSRASSYNEQFF
.,.,TRBV24-1,TRBJ1-1,TGTGCCACCAGTGATTTCCGACAGACTGAAGCTTTCTTT,CATSDFRQTEAFF
.,.,TRBV6-6,TRBJ1-1,TGTGCCAGCAGACCCAGCACACCAGGGATTGAAGCTTTCTTT,CASRPSTPGIEAFF
.,.,TRBV18,TRBJ1-3,TGTGCCAGCTCACCGCTACGGGGGGGGAGAGAGGCTGGAAACACCATATATTTT,CASSPLRGGREAGNTIYF
.,.,TRBV21-1,TRBJ2-7,TGTGCCAGCAGCAAAGGGACAGGGGTCATATACGAGCAGTACTTC,CASSKGTGVIYEQYF
.,.,TRBV27,TRBJ1-2,TGTGCCAGCAGTCAACAGGGTTATGGCTACACCTTC,CASSQQGYGYTF
TRBD1,once,TRBV27,TRBJ1-5,TGTGCCAGCAGCTTAGGAGGGGGCATGGGGGGTCAGCCCCAGCATTTT,CASSLGGGMGGQPQHF
.,.,TRBV2,TRBJ1-4,TGTGCCAGCAAGCTGACAGGCCAGTCGTATGAAAAACTGTTTTTT,CASKLTGQSYEKLFF
.,.,TRBV5-4,TRBJ2-7,TGTGCCAGCAGGCCAGGCGGGCAGGGGATCCCCTACGAGCAGTACTTC,CASRPGGQGIPYEQYF
.,.,TRBV7-2,TRBJ2-6,TGTGCCAGCAGCCGTAATATAGCTGGGGCCAACGTCCTGACTTTC,CASSRNIAGANVLTF
.,.,TRBV11-3,TRBJ1-1,TGTGCCAGCAGCCCCCAGGGTGGCACTGAAGCTTTCTTT,CASSPQGGTEAFF
TRBD1,.,TRBV29-1,TRBJ2-7,TGCAGCGTGAACCCGGGACAGACCGACTACGAGCAGTACTTC,CSVNPGQTDYEQYF
TRBD2,.,TRBV7-8,TRBJ2-5,TGTGCCTGCCTGGGACTAGCGGGGGGGCCTGTAGAGACCCAGTACTTC,CACLGLAGGPVETQYF
.,.,TRBV12-3/TRBV12-4,TRBJ1-5,TGTGCCAGCACTGTCACAGGGCGTCAGCCCCAGCATTTT,CASTVTGRQPQHF